The 29 T cell receptor beta chains reported below all come from one sample, sequenced in a study of regulatory T cells in long-lasting Graves disease. The sample's time point: persistent/refractory GD, antithyroid drugs over 5 years with positive TRAb. After RNA was extracted from PBMCs, the TCR library was made from it. Libraries of TCR beta came from iRepertoire HTBI primers plus Arm-PCR of CDR3 regions. MiXCR, applied by TCRdb to the multiplex PCR reads, yields one record per CDR3 protein. This table has roughly 400,000 distinct CDR3 sequences, approximately 22% appearing once. Sequenced material: peripheral blood mononuclear cells (PBMCs), taken when the disease was refractory, from a patient treated with antithyroid drugs. The origin of the receptors is a female donor with Graves disease.

This clonotype showed up just a few times. The chain carries TRBV19 and TRBJ1-2; no clear D. V was shortened by 4 bases and J by 2 bases, with 17 bases between the two germline ends. The CDR3 consists of 16 residues. Germline V gene lookup returns CDR1 LNHDA and CDR2 SQIVND (reference sequence). The CDR3 DNA follows: TGTGCCAGTAGTACAACCATTCTGGGGATAAACTATGGCTACACCTTC. Its translation: CASSTTILGINYGYTF.

In this sample, this clonotype turned up many times. This chain joins TRBV11-2 and TRBJ2-5, with 8 bases aligning to TRBD2. CDR3 length equals 13 residues. The V and J ends lost 5 bases and 12 bases, in that order; junction bases with no gene match: 11. Germline-derived CDR1 and CDR2 are SGHAT and FQNNGV. CDR3 loop: CASSPRSGRPKYF. The CDR3, as DNA: TGTGCCAGCAGCCCAAGAAGCGGGAGACCGAAGTACTTC.

V usage is TRBV7-2 and J usage is TRBJ2-5, with 10 positions matching TRBD1. Trimming cost V 5 bases and J 4 bases; bases outside gene matches: 4. Germline loops: CDR1 SGHTA, CDR2 FQGNSA. The CDR3 spans 14 residues. The CDR3 DNA follows: TGTGCCAGCAGCGCCCGGACAGGGGGAGAGACCCAGTACTTC. It codes for CASSARTGGETQYF.

V and J are TRBV15 and TRBJ2-7; D may be TRBD2 (5 bases). The CDR3 length is 16 residues. CDR1 is LNHNV and CDR2 is YYDKDF in the germline V gene (reference sequence). The ends were cut back, 0 bases at V and 1 base at J, with 13 bases in the middle. The CDR3 reads CATSRDYSEWSYEQYF. The CDR3 bases are TGTGCCACCAGCAGAGATTATAGCGAATGGTCCTACGAGCAGTACTTC.

This clonotype was counted between two and nine times. This may arise from a read error, as a much more abundant clone is one base away. V and J are TRBV12-3 or TRBV12-4 and TRBJ2-2, with a weak D call TRBD1 (6 bases). This CDR3 has 14 residues. CDR3 nucleotides: TGTGCCAGCAGCGGGACACCGAACACCGGGAAGCTGTTTTTT. Translated: CASSGTPNTGKLFF.

The rearrangement joins TRBV29-1 to TRBJ1-1, with a possible D match to TRBD1 (5 bases). Per germline, CDR1 SQVTM and CDR2 ANQGSEA. Trimming took 1 base from V and 6 from J, leaving 18 bases between them. The CDR3 has 15 residues. The CDR3 DNA follows: TGCAGCGTTGAAGTTTCAGTAGGGGTCTACGCTGAAGCTTTCTTT. It translates to CSVEVSVGVYAEAFF.

The chain combines TRBV20-1 with TRBJ2-2, with D unclear. V lost 0 bases and J 3 bases, leaving 2 bases between the germline ends. This CDR3 is built from 12 residues. CDR1 DFQATT and CDR2 SNEGSKA come from the germline V gene (reference sequence). CDR3 region: CSAREDTGELFF. The CDR3 DNA reads as TGCAGTGCTAGAGAAGACACCGGGGAGCTGTTTTTT.

Ten or more counts support this clonotype. The genes are TRBV28 and TRBJ1-3, with D unresolved. Trimming took 4 bases from V and 0 from J, leaving 7 bases between them. The CDR3 has 14 amino acids. Germline values: CDR1 MDHEN, CDR2 SYDVKM. The CDR3 DNA reads TGTGCCAGCAGTTCGTCGGTCTCTGGAAACACCATATATTTT. It yields the protein CASSSSVSGNTIYF.

This clonotype was seen more than once but under ten times. The chain couples TRBV7-8 to TRBJ2-2; the D gene could be TRBD1 or TRBD2 (5 bases each). The length of the CDR3 is 17 residues. Germline V gives CDR1 SGHVS, CDR2 FQNEAQ. V was trimmed by 3 bases and J by 0 bases, leaving 14 bases between them. The CDR3 region has the DNA TGTGCCAGCAGCTTCTCCCCTCAGGGAGCGAACACCGGGGAGCTGTTTTTT. Translated: CASSFSPQGANTGELFF. Supplemented by reference TRBV7-8 and TRBJ2-2, the full variable domain reads GAGVSQSPRYKVAKRGQDVALRCDPISGHVSLFWYQQALGQGPEFLTYFQNEAQLDKSGLPSDRFFAERPEGSVSTLKIQRTQQEDSAVYLCASSFSPQGANTGELFFGEGSRLTVL.

About this clonotype itself: One junction end disagrees with the germline gene, perhaps due to a read error. V and J are TRBV6-2 or TRBV6-3 and TRBJ1-5; 11 nucleotides agree with TRBD1. CDR1 and CDR2 (germline): MNHEY, SVGEGT. There are 20 residues in the CDR3. The CDR3 DNA sequence: TGTGCCAGCAGTTACTCCCCCGGGACAGGGGGTGGAAAGCTTAATCAGCCCCGGCATTTT. Its translation: CASSYSPGTGGGKLNQPRHF.

The chain recombines TRBV20-1 with TRBJ2-1; 9 positions agree with TRBD2. J lost 5 bases, V lost 4 bases, and 15 bases had no gene match. The germline V gene encodes CDR1 DFQATT and CDR2 SNEGSKA (reference sequence). The CDR3 extends over 17 amino acids. CDR3 bases: TGCAGTGCTATGGGGCTAGCGGGAACCGTCGTGAACAATGAGCAGTTCTTC. It translates to CSAMGLAGTVVNNEQFF.

This clonotype has just a few counts. DNA for the CDR3: TGTGCCAGCAGTTTATCGGGGGAAGGCTCCTACGAGCAGTACTTC. As protein: CASSLSGEGSYEQYF. The chain recombines TRBV27 with TRBJ2-7; either TRBD1 or TRBD2 may supply D (5 bases each). Trimming stripped 0 bases from V and 0 bases from J, with 9 bases between. The length of the CDR3 is 15 residues. Looked up from germline, CDR1 is MNHEY and CDR2 is SMNVEV (reference sequence).

This clonotype was seen many times. The chain recombines TRBV20-1 with TRBJ2-2; unclear D gene. The CDR3 loop spans 13 amino acids. The V gene lost 5 bases and the J gene lost 6 bases, with 13 bases spanning the gap. The germline gives CDR1 DFQATT, CDR2 SNEGSKA (reference sequence). The CDR3 DNA reads TGCAGTGCTCCCGGCGGCGTGCCCGGGGAGCTGTTTTTT. Translated: CSAPGGVPGELFF.

The chain has TRBV6-1 and TRBJ1-3; D is unresolved. Trimming pared 2 bases from V and 2 bases from J, leaving 16 bases between. The CDR3 consists of 17 residues. Germline CDR1 and CDR2: MNHNS and SASEGT. The CDR3 nucleotides read TGTGCCAGCAGTGAAATGGGCCTCCCCGGTGCTGGAAACACCATATATTTT. Translation: CASSEMGLPGAGNTIYF.

The chain combines TRBV29-1 with TRBJ2-5, with D tentatively TRBD2 (6 bases). Trimming took off 3 bases at V and 5 bases at J, with 13 bases between the two ends. Germline V CDR1 and CDR2: SQVTM, ANQGSEA. The CDR3 covers 13 residues. CDR3 in DNA: TGCAGCGTTGATACGTCAGGGAGGGAGACCCAGTACTTC. Its translation: CSVDTSGRETQYF. The variable domain in full, completed from reference TRBV29-1 and TRBJ2-5, reads SAVISQKPSRDICQRGTSLTIQCQVDSQVTMMFWYRQQPGQSLTLIATANQGSEATYESGFVIDKFPISRPNLTFSTLTVSNMSPEDSSIYLCSVDTSGRETQYFGPGTRLLVL.

The chain carries TRBV5-4 and TRBJ1-4; D is uncertain. CDR1 and CDR2 from the germline V gene are SGHNT and YYREEE (reference sequence). V lost 1 base to trimming and J lost 7 bases, with 11 bases between them. CDR3 length equals 14 residues. CDR3 loop: CASSLTVDGEKLFF. The CDR3 DNA follows: TGTGCCAGCAGCTTGACAGTAGACGGTGAAAAACTGTTTTTT. Looking up the rest from reference TRBV5-4 and TRBJ1-4 gives the full variable domain: ETGVTQSPTHLIKTRGQQVTLRCSSQSGHNTVSWYQQALGQGPQFIFQYYREEENGRGNFPPRFSGLQFPNYSSELNVNALELDDSALYLCASSLTVDGEKLFFGSGTQLSVL.

This clonotype was recorded many times. V gene TRBV12-3 or TRBV12-4 combines with J gene TRBJ2-2; 15 bases fit TRBD2. The junction had 11 bases not matched to a gene; V was cut back by 5 bases and J by 7 bases. The CDR3 runs to 18 residues. For the CDR3, the DNA is TGTGCCAGCAGTCTAGACGGGACTAGCGGGAGGAATGTCGGGGAGCTGTTTTTT. It encodes CASSLDGTSGRNVGELFF.

The DNA for the CDR3 is TGCAGCGTTGAGGGGACTCCTAAGCACCCATACGAGCAGTACTTC. Protein product: CSVEGTPKHPYEQYF. This chain joins TRBV29-1 and TRBJ2-7; D possibly corresponds to TRBD2 (6 bases). V lost 3 bases to trimming and J lost 4 bases, with 19 bases between them. Germline lookup yields CDR1 SQVTM and CDR2 ANQGSEA. The CDR3 is 15 residues long.

CDR3 sequence (DNA): TGTGCCTGGAGTGTTGTTAGCCTCGATGAGCAGTTCTTC. As protein: CAWSVVSLDEQFF. The chain combines TRBV30 with TRBJ2-1, with D uncertain. Trimming cost V 0 bases and J 8 bases, with 11 bases left between them. Germline CDR1 is GTSNPN and CDR2 is SVGIG (reference sequence). This CDR3 comprises 13 residues.

Ten or more counts support this clonotype. One junction end does not reproduce the germline sequence, and a read error may be involved. The chain has TRBV5-1 and TRBJ2-1, with D unresolved. There are 11 residues in the CDR3. CDR1 and CDR2 from the germline V gene are SGHRS and YFSETQ. CDR3 sequence (DNA): TGTGCCAGCAGCTTAGACAATGAGCAGTTCTTC. Its translation is CASSLDNEQFF.

The rearrangement joins TRBV5-8 to TRBJ2-2, with unresolved D. This CDR3 comprises 13 residues. The V and J ends lost 3 bases and 6 bases respectively, with 9 bases between them. The V gene's germline CDR1 is SGHTS and CDR2 YDEGEE. The CDR3 nucleotides are TGTGCCAGCAGCTACCCGGGTTCCGGGGAGCTGTTTTTT. This codes for CASSYPGSGELFF.

This rearrangement joins TRBV28 to TRBJ2-2; D possibly uses TRBD1 or TRBD2 (6 bases each). Trimming stripped 7 bases from V and 5 bases from J, with 14 bases between. CDR3 length equals 14 residues. Germline-derived CDR1 and CDR2 are MDHEN and SYDVKM. This chain's CDR3 is CASIGGPGTGELFF. The CDR3 region has the DNA TGTGCCAGCATTGGGGGGCCGGGGACCGGGGAGCTGTTTTTT.

The sample holds many counts of this clonotype. The chain couples TRBV28 to TRBJ1-1; D is unresolved. The CDR3 extends over 12 amino acids. Germline lookup yields CDR1 MDHEN and CDR2 SYDVKM. V was clipped by 3 bases and J by 4 bases, with 6 bases between them. The CDR3 nucleotides are TGTGCCAGCAGTTTGGCCTCCACTGAAGCTTTCTTT. The encoded protein is CASSLASTEAFF.

For this clonotype: A much larger clonotype is one base distant, so this may be a read error. The chain has TRBV28 and TRBJ2-7, with a tentative D call TRBD1 (5 bases). Per the germline V gene, CDR1 is MDHEN and CDR2 is SYDVKM. This CDR3 spans 15 amino acids. Trimming cost V 2 bases and J 5 bases, with 16 bases left between them. CDR3 protein: CASSLSPPGRDEQYF. DNA of the CDR3: TGTGCCAGCAGTTTAAGCCCCCCGGGCAGGGACGAGCAGTACTTC.

The chain couples TRBV28 to TRBJ2-1, with D possibly being TRBD2 (6 bases). V lost 8 bases and J 7 bases, leaving 15 bases between the germline ends. From germline, CDR1 is MDHEN and CDR2 SYDVKM. The CDR3 has 13 amino acids. CDR3 sequence (DNA): TGTGCCAGCGTCCCCCTGGGGGGAAATGAGCAGTTCTTC. It yields the protein CASVPLGGNEQFF.

This chain links TRBV5-1 with TRBJ2-6; unclear D gene. The CDR3 runs to 16 residues. Between the trimmed V and J ends, which lost 0 bases and 0 bases, there was a span of 7 bases. CDR1 is SGHRS, CDR2 YFSETQ, per germline. In nucleotides, the CDR3 is TGCGCCAGCAGCTTGGGGGGTTACTCTGGGGCCAACGTCCTGACTTTC. It specifies CASSLGGYSGANVLTF.

At least ten counts were recorded for this clonotype. This rearrangement joins TRBV18 to TRBJ1-1; D perhaps matches TRBD1 (5 bases). CDR1 is KGHSH and CDR2 is LQKENI in the germline V gene. V lost 8 bases to trimming and J lost 4 bases, with 11 bases between them. The CDR3 covers 12 residues. As DNA, the CDR3 is TGTGCCAGCCTCCGGGGCGGCACTGAAGCTTTCTTT. It codes for CASLRGGTEAFF.

This chain joins TRBV19 and TRBJ1-5; D call uncertain. From germline, CDR1 is LNHDA and CDR2 SQIVND (reference sequence). The V end lost 7 bases, the J end lost 1 base, and 11 bases lay between the germline ends. The CDR3 is 14 residues long. Here the CDR3 DNA reads TGTGCCAGTAAGGGCACTTCCAGCAATCAGCCCCAGCATTTT. Its protein product is CASKGTSSNQPQHF.

The chain carries TRBV3-1 and TRBJ2-4; D unresolved. Trimming left V 11 bases short and J 6 bases short, with 17 bases between. CDR3 size: 13 residues. Germline CDR1 is LGHDT and CDR2 is YNNKEL (reference sequence). The CDR3 coding sequence is TGTGCCGGCCCGGATACCAACGGAAACATTCAGTACTTC. Amino acid sequence: CAGPDTNGNIQYF. Combining the CDR3 with reference TRBV3-1 and TRBJ2-4 gives the whole variable domain DTAVSQTPKYLVTQMGNDKSIKCEQNLGHDTMYWYKQDSKKFLKIMFSYNNKELIINETVPNRFSPKSPDKAHLNLHINSLELGDSAVYFCAGPDTNGNIQYFGAGTRLSVL.